This entry features one TCR beta chain sequence. This entry belongs to a study of blood T cell repertoires in COVID-19. This CDR3 is built from 17 residues. V lost 4 bases and J lost 4; bases outside the gene matches: 13. Germline V gene data show CDR1 as LGHNA and CDR2 as YNFKEQ. Some clones are missing from TCRdb's copy, which holds only in-frame ones; the method was immunoSEQ multiplex PCR. The sample lists around 270,000 clones; around 87% were seen once. The sequence derives from a woman in her sixties with COVID-19, enrolled during active disease. The material sequenced was peripheral blood. The chain uses TRBV4-2 and TRBJ2-3; TRBD2 aligns across 8 bases. The CDR3 coding sequence is TGTGCCAGCAGCCTACCTACCGGGGCGGGAGGCGCAGATACGCAGTATTTT. This translates into CASSLPTGAGGADTQYF.